This T cell receptor beta chain was captured in a study of PD-L1 blockade in urothelial cancer. Study at large: Blood samples contained a median about 150,000 T cells.

All patients carried locally advanced or metastatic urothelial carcinoma. The V gene's germline CDR1 is LNHDA and CDR2 SQIVND (reference sequence). The J segment lost 5 bases and the V segment lost 11 bases, leaving 11 bases of the junction unmatched. The CDR3 runs to 14 residues. Spiking each PCR with synthetic TCR analog templates was performed. Sequencing was performed with immunoSEQ multiplex PCR; in TCRdb, only in-frame clones are kept and a portion is missing. Seen here are 29,000 or so clones, around 87% observed once, and the top ten hold less than 4%. The rearrangement uses TRBV19 and TRBJ1-4, with 7 bases lining up with TRBD1. The material was PBMCs, obtained around atezolizumab (anti-PD-L1) treatment. This TCR derives from a man aged 50 to 60 with urothelial cancer. The CDR3 DNA is TGTGCCTCCCAGGGGGACTCGGCGAATGAAAAACTGTTTTTT. Amino acids: CASQGDSANEKLFF.